Here is one TCR beta chain with its context. Germline CDR1 SQVTM, CDR2 ANQGSEA. This CDR3 is 15 amino acids long. V lost 4 bases, J lost 2 bases, and 7 bases stayed unmatched. PCR primers comprised 60 Vbeta and 13 Jbeta primers. Profiled with immunoSEQ multiplex PCR; TCRdb holds only in-frame clones, not every one. Counted here are around 93,000 clones, 78% occurring once; the ten biggest clones make up 2.5% to 4%. The source of the sample is a study of cytomegalovirus exposure and HLA in healthy donors. The sequencing sample was made of PBMCs. The sequence derives from a woman aged 40 to 50 in good health and CMV-seronegative. V is TRBV29-1 and J is TRBJ2-3, with TRBD2 matching 9 bases. CDR3 coding DNA: TGCAGCGTTGCCCCGACTAGCGGTGACACAGATACGCAGTATTTT. Protein product: CSVAPTSGDTDTQYF.